The entry below describes one TCR beta chain. The sample comes from a study of blood T cell repertoires in COVID-19. Method: immunoSEQ multiplex PCR; TCRdb's copy keeps in-frame clones and lacks some. The sample has some 45,000 clones, 76% seen once. Trimming at V came to 6 bases and at J to 6 bases, leaving 6 bases not matched to a gene. From germline, CDR1 is KGHDR and CDR2 SFDVKD. This CDR3 is 16 amino acids long. The chain carries TRBV24-1 and TRBJ2-1; TRBD2 aligns across 14 bases. The material sequenced was peripheral blood. The clonotype was recovered from a man in his 70s with active or convalescent COVID-19. DNA of the CDR3: TGTGCCACCAGTCAGAACGGACTAGCGGGGGGCAATGAGCAGTTCTTC. Amino acid sequence: CATSQNGLAGGNEQFF.